This TCR beta chain was documented in a study of PD-1 blockade in classical Hodgkin lymphoma. Study conclusions and caveats: CD4+ but not CD8+ TCR diversity rose significantly by C4D1. Diversity similar to that of newly diagnosed patients was seen at baseline in complete responders.

Noted time point: cycle 4 day 1 (C4D1), after 5 to 7 weeks of nivolumab. The patients all showed relapse after autologous stem cell transplantation, while their brentuximab vedotin exposure varied. V lost 0 bases and J 4 bases, leaving 4 bases between the germline ends. The CDR3 consists of 12 residues. Germline values: CDR1 GTSNPN, CDR2 SVGIG (reference sequence). About this clone itself: The target antigen is unknown.

The assay was immunoSEQ multiplex PCR, and TCRdb's table has in-frame clones only and misses some. In the table there are 40,000 to 50,000 clones, about two thirds of which are singletons. The sequence came from a human donor with classical Hodgkin lymphoma. V gene TRBV30 combines with J gene TRBJ2-1, with D unresolved. The source was peripheral blood mononuclear cells (PBMCs), collected before the fourth cycle of nivolumab. The CDR3 spells CAWSVRYNEQFF. The CDR3 region has the DNA TGTGCCTGGAGTGTTCGGTACAATGAGCAGTTCTTC.